This T cell receptor (beta chain) was identified during a study of T cells after yellow fever vaccination. At the level of the study: Fractions low in cell number were prepared with SMART-Seq v4 Ultra Low Input.

Study-level results: In post-booster samples, most primary-vaccination clones reappeared (96% CD4, roughly 90% CD8). Researchers noted that a small share of clonotypes showed up in both CD4 and CD8 compartments.

Germline-derived CDR1 and CDR2 are SGHRS and YFSETQ. J gave up 3 bases and V 4 bases, and 6 bases lay outside the gene matches. This CDR3 spans 14 amino acids. Each CDR3 protein gets one entry after TCRdb re-called the 5' RACE reads with MiXCR. The table has 350,000 or so distinct CDR3 sequences, about 7.8% seen once. As to this clonotype: Its cognate antigen is unknown.

This TCR was sampled from a young man who received the YFV17D yellow fever vaccine. The specimen comprised PBMCs, sampled approximately 47 days after the first yellow fever vaccination. The J gene is TRBJ2-7, the V gene TRBV5-1, with TRBD2 matching 8 bases. Written as DNA, the CDR3 is TGCGCCAGCAGCCTTACCGGGACTAGCTACGAGCAGTACTTC. Translation: CASSLTGTSYEQYF.